This entry describes one T cell receptor beta chain. There is no known antigen for this receptor. No much larger clone is present one base from it, and per-base qualities are unavailable. One collaborating source in Seattle enrolled patients during active infection and followed them longitudinally through the course of disease. Each collaborating institution followed its own protocols to collect whole blood in K2EDTA tubes. For TCRbeta analysis, collaborators shipped samples in one of three forms: frozen whole blood, isolated PBMCs, or DNA extracted from either of those sample types. This specimen belongs to a study of blood T cell repertoires in COVID-19 (TCRdb year 2020). Study-wide context: Collaborator samples came from the United States, Italy and Spain and covered acute and convalescent phases of COVID-19. The prospective study material was composed of cDNA or gDNA derived from T cells, B-cell-depleted T cells, or PBMCs. Subjects who had been exposed to COVID-19, were actively infected with it, or had recovered from it provided the deeply sampled blood TCRbeta repertoires that made up the dataset. The repertoires were released in a freely available public database meant as a resource for research on the immune response to SARS-CoV-2. Samples came from the ongoing ImmuneRACE study (first 160 participants) plus 1,254 subjects from 6 global collaborators. Sample metadata almost always included a de-identified subject ID, COVID-19 status, age in years and sex. Where available, HLA class I and class II types were obtained from metadata supplied by the sample provider rather than from assay-based typing.

Broad study findings and their caveats: The amount of clinical and demographic metadata varied by source and participant and was provided uncurated.

TCRbeta CDR3 regions were amplified from genomic DNA using the immunoSEQ Assay, a bias-controlled multiplex PCR. In the paper's pipeline: The number of nucleated cells in each sample was estimated from the amplification of reference gene primers within the assay. To quantify the absolute abundance of each unique TCRbeta CDR3 rearrangement, sequence reads were collapsed and filtered. For each sample, productive Simpson clonality was calculated as the square root of Simpson's diversity index across productive rearrangements. TCRdb provides this immuneACCESS table in a form limited to in-frame rearrangements. Some clones are lacking; in checked studies, under half of them reflect an unresolved V gene, and why the rest are absent is not known. V and J calls and clone size are those listed in that table; D and trimming were worked out from the DNA. A total of around 210,000 clones appear in this sample, roughly 85% of them only once. The ten biggest clones cover 5.1% of the sample.

For this chain, trimming is 1 base at the V end and 0 bases at the J end, and the number of junction bases without a gene match is 3. Including cysteine and phenylalanine, the CDR3 has 15 amino acids. Only the CDR3 region is kept as DNA, spanning 45 bases read in frame from base 1. The germline V gene provides CDR1 SGHRS and CDR2 YFSETQ. The sequence links TRBV5-1 to TRBJ2-5, and TRBD1 matches 7 of the central bases. Input material: peripheral blood. The sequence came from a man in his forties or fifties with COVID-19, enrolled during active disease. Here is the DNA: TGCGCCAGCAGCTTGTGGACAGGAAACCAAGAGACCCAGTACTTC. Translation gives CASSLWTGNQETQYF.